This record concerns one T cell receptor (beta chain) sequence. Per the germline V gene, CDR1 is LNHDA and CDR2 is SQIVND (reference sequence). The length of the CDR3 is 18 residues. Trimming removed 2 bases at V and 8 bases at J, with 27 bases between. Libraries were prepared by immunoSEQ multiplex PCR; TCRdb keeps only in-frame clonotypes and omits some of them. This sample has some 200,000 clones, with approximately 91% found just once. The data belong to a study of T cell responses to AZD1222 COVID-19 vaccine. This chain joins TRBV19 and TRBJ1-2; possible D gene TRBD1, 5 bases. The TCR originated in an adult in good health. The specimen was peripheral blood, collected on day 0 of AZD1222 vaccination. The CDR3 DNA is TGTGCCAGTAGTATAACCCTCCCCCTAATAGACAGCCTCCCGGGCTACACCTTC. Amino acid sequence: CASSITLPLIDSLPGYTF. The full variable domain, completed using reference TRBV19 and TRBJ1-2, is DGGITQSPKYLFRKEGQNVTLSCEQNLNHDAMYWYRQDPGQGLRLIYYSQIVNDFQKGDIAEGYSVSREKKESFPLTVTSAQKNPTAFYLCASSITLPLIDSLPGYTFGSGTRLTVV.